One and the same sample provided the 29 T cell receptor beta chains below, sequenced in a study of blood T cell repertoires in COVID-19. The table came from immunoSEQ multiplex PCR; TCRdb's copy has only in-frame clones and leaves some out. The sample gives fewer than 350,000 clones, around 89% of which show up once; approximately 4.2% is in the top ten. Sequencing was performed on peripheral blood. These receptors originate from a man aged 35-49 years with acute or convalescent COVID-19.

The gene calls are TRBV27 and TRBJ1-4, with D unclear. Trimming took 3 bases from V and 3 from J, leaving 8 bases between them. The CDR3 runs 14 residues. Per the germline V gene, CDR1 is MNHEY and CDR2 is SMNVEV (reference sequence). CDR3 loop: CASSFSTPNEKLFF. CDR3 nucleotide sequence: TGTGCCAGCAGTTTTTCTACTCCTAATGAAAAACTGTTTTTT.

The V gene is TRBV5-1, the J gene TRBJ1-2; D ambiguous. In germline, CDR1 is SGHRS, CDR2 YFSETQ. The CDR3 length is 14 residues. Trimming pared 2 bases from V and 3 bases from J, leaving 11 bases between. In DNA form, the CDR3 reads TGCGCCAGCAGCTTAAATCAGGCCCACTATGGCTACACCTTC. It specifies CASSLNQAHYGYTF.

The chain recombines TRBV6-5 with TRBJ1-2, with TRBD1 identical over 9 bases. The germline V gene encodes CDR1 MNHEY and CDR2 SVGAGI. The CDR3 spans 13 residues. Trimming at V came to 6 bases and at J to 7 bases, leaving 6 bases not matched to a gene. The CDR3 here is CASRTTGGSGYTF. DNA for the CDR3: TGTGCCAGCAGAACGACAGGGGGTAGTGGCTACACCTTC.

The chain employs TRBV7-2 and TRBJ1-2, with D possibly TRBD1 on 5 matching bases. In germline, CDR1 is SGHTA, CDR2 FQGNSA. The CDR3 is 16 residues long. The V end lost 1 base, the J end lost 5 bases, and 17 bases lay between the germline ends. CDR3 protein: CASSLGWGMGGYGYTF. The CDR3 region has the DNA TGTGCCAGCAGCTTAGGTTGGGGCATGGGGGGATATGGCTACACCTTC. The whole variable domain, remainder taken from reference TRBV7-2 and TRBJ1-2, is GAGVSQSPSNKVTEKGKDVELRCDPISGHTALYWYRQSLGQGLEFLIYFQGNSAPDKSGLPSDRFSAERTGGSVSTLTIQRTQQEDSAVYLCASSLGWGMGGYGYTFGSGTRLTVV.

CDR3 in amino acids: CATSVGGEGYTF. The CDR3, as DNA: TGTGCCACCAGTGTAGGTGGAGAGGGCTACACCTTC. This chain connects TRBV24-1 to TRBJ1-2; D is ambiguous. There are 12 residues in the CDR3. V gave up 5 bases and J gave up 8 bases, with 11 bases separating them. Germline loops: CDR1 KGHDR, CDR2 SFDVKD.

V and J are TRBV12-3 or TRBV12-4 and TRBJ1-2; 7 bases fit TRBD1. Trimming at V came to 6 bases and at J to 12 bases, leaving 10 bases not matched to a gene. The CDR3 contains 12 residues. This chain's CDR3 is CASRDRAAWNTF. Here the CDR3 DNA reads TGTGCCAGCAGAGACAGGGCGGCGTGGAACACCTTC.

V is TRBV19 and J is TRBJ1-6, with D perhaps TRBD1 (5 bases). Trimming left V 4 bases short and J 4 bases short, with 5 bases between. This CDR3 comprises 13 residues. CDR1 is LNHDA, CDR2 SQIVND, per germline (reference sequence). The CDR3 loop is CASSTGYNSPLHF. The CDR3 DNA reads as TGTGCCAGTAGTACAGGGTATAATTCACCCCTCCACTTT.

The V gene is TRBV5-5, the J gene TRBJ1-1; D gene ambiguous. The V gene's germline CDR1 is SGHKS and CDR2 YYEKEE (reference sequence). V dropped 0 bases and J dropped 4 bases, with 10 bases sitting between them. The CDR3 sequence is 14 residues long. CDR3 sequence reads: CASSLVVEGTEAFF. In DNA form, the CDR3 reads TGTGCCAGCAGCTTGGTGGTCGAGGGCACTGAAGCTTTCTTT.

The chain employs TRBV5-1 and TRBJ1-4; TRBD1 might be the D (5 bases). Germline V gene data show CDR1 as SGHRS and CDR2 as YFSETQ. With 2 bases removed from V and 4 bases from J, the gap between germline ends came to 6 bases. The CDR3 contains 13 residues. The CDR3 DNA follows: TGCGCCAGCAGCTTAGACAGTAATGAAAAACTGTTTTTT. This codes for CASSLDSNEKLFF.

This clone has only a few counts. The gene calls are TRBV9 and TRBJ1-3; 10 bases agree with TRBD1. Germline loops: CDR1 SGDLS, CDR2 YYNGEE. The CDR3 is made up of 17 amino acids. The trim removed 2 bases at V and 2 bases at J, leaving 7 bases unmatched. The CDR3 loop reads CASSVAGQGGPGNTIYF. CDR3 nucleotides: TGTGCCAGCAGCGTGGCTGGACAGGGGGGACCTGGAAACACCATATATTTT.

The chain has TRBV6-4 and TRBJ2-2, with 7 positions matching TRBD2. The CDR3 is 16 amino acids. The J segment lost 2 bases and the V segment lost 1 base, leaving 4 bases of the junction unmatched. CDR1 is MRHNA and CDR2 is SNTAGT in the germline V gene. The CDR3 here is CASSDWGGENTGELFF. The CDR3 coding sequence is TGTGCCAGCAGTGACTGGGGGGGAGAAAACACCGGGGAGCTGTTTTTT.

This chain joins TRBV5-1 and TRBJ2-3; a possible D gene is TRBD1 (6 bases). Germline V gene sequence: CDR1 SGHRS, CDR2 YFSETQ. V was trimmed by 4 bases and J by 7 bases, leaving 13 bases between them. CDR3 length: 13 amino acids. DNA for the CDR3: TGCGCCAGCAGCCTTGGGACACTCTATACGCAGTATTTT. It codes for CASSLGTLYTQYF.

The genes are TRBV27 and TRBJ2-2; 7 nucleotides agree with TRBD2. The CDR3 is 16 amino acids. The V and J ends lost 5 bases and 5 bases, in that order; junction bases with no gene match: 11. CDR1 is MNHEY, CDR2 SMNVEV, per germline (reference sequence). As DNA, the CDR3 is TGTGCCAGCAGTAACCTCGACCCCGGGGGGACCGGGGAGCTGTTTTTT. Translated, it gives CASSNLDPGGTGELFF.

This chain connects TRBV5-1 to TRBJ2-3, with 8 bases aligning to TRBD1. The V segment lost 4 bases and the J segment 1 base; nucleotides outside the gene matches: 5. The germline V gene has CDR1 SGHRS and CDR2 YFSETQ. The CDR3 sequence is 15 residues long. The CDR3 DNA is TGCGCCAGCAGCGTGGACAGGGTGGGCACAGATACGCAGTATTTT. It yields the protein CASSVDRVGTDTQYF.

The chain joins TRBV6-5 to TRBJ2-2; 7 bases are a match to TRBD2. The CDR3 has 15 amino acids. CDR1 is MNHEY, CDR2 SVGAGI, per germline. J gave up 8 bases and V 6 bases, and 12 bases lay outside the gene matches. This chain's CDR3 is CASRSLAGERGELFF. The CDR3 DNA reads TGTGCCAGCAGGTCTTTGGCGGGGGAAAGAGGGGAGCTGTTTTTT.

This chain connects TRBV7-8 to TRBJ2-2; the D gene is possibly TRBD1 (5 bases). This CDR3 comprises 12 residues. Trimming left V 4 bases short and J 13 bases short, with 13 bases between. CDR1 is SGHVS and CDR2 is FQNEAQ in the germline V gene. The chain's CDR3 is CASSSDSPRLFF. CDR3 nucleotides: TGTGCCAGCAGCTCTGACAGCCCAAGGCTGTTTTTT.

The chain links TRBV5-1 to TRBJ1-5; no clear D gene. CDR3 length: 12 amino acids. V lost 4 bases and J lost 10, with 12 bases in between. CDR1 and CDR2 from the germline V gene are SGHRS and YFSETQ. DNA for the CDR3: TGCGCCAGCAGCCCCGAGGGAGGTCCCCAGCATTTT. Protein: CASSPEGGPQHF.

The DNA of the CDR3 is TGCGCCAGCAGCCTGGGACAGGACAATGGCTACACCTTC. Protein: CASSLGQDNGYTF. This rearrangement joins TRBV5-1 to TRBJ1-2; 8 nucleotides agree with TRBD1. The CDR3 loop spans 13 amino acids. Trimming at V came to 4 bases and at J to 6 bases, leaving 5 bases not matched to a gene. In germline, CDR1 is SGHRS, CDR2 YFSETQ.

To note about this clone: The sample contains more than one DNA sequence encoding this CDR3. The chain has TRBV11-1 and TRBJ2-7; tentatively, D is TRBD2 (5 bases). The CDR3 extends over 12 amino acids. V shed 4 bases and J shed 2 bases, with 6 bases lying between them. Per germline, CDR1 SGHAT and CDR2 FQDESV (reference sequence). CDR3 residues: CASSSSTYEQYF. The DNA for the CDR3 is TGTGCCAGCAGCTCTAGCACCTACGAGCAGTACTTC. Looking up the rest from reference TRBV11-1 and TRBJ2-7 gives the full variable domain: EAEVAQSPRYKITEKSQAVAFWCDPISGHATLYWYRQILGQGPELLVQFQDESVVDDSQLPKDRFSAERLKGVDSTLKIQPAELGDSAMYLCASSSSTYEQYFGPGTRLTVT.

A few counts support this clone. Written as DNA, the CDR3 is TGTGCCAGCAGCTTAGATAGCACGGGAAGACCACGGGGCGAGCAGTACTTC. Translation gives CASSLDSTGRPRGEQYF. The chain recombines TRBV11-3 with TRBJ2-7; D possibly corresponds to TRBD2 (5 bases). The CDR3 totals 17 residues. Trimming cost V 0 bases and J 6 bases, with 21 bases left between them. Germline values: CDR1 SGHNT, CDR2 YENEEA. The full variable domain, its missing parts supplied by reference TRBV11-3 and TRBJ2-7, is EAGVVQSPRYKIIEKKQPVAFWCNPISGHNTLYWYLQNLGQGPELLIRYENEEAVDDSQLPKDRFSAERLKGVDSTLKIQPAELGDSAVYLCASSLDSTGRPRGEQYFGPGTRLTVT.

This rearrangement joins TRBV20-1 to TRBJ1-4; a possible D gene is TRBD1 (6 bases). V was trimmed by 3 bases and J by 0 bases, leaving 14 bases between them. Germline V gene lookup returns CDR1 DFQATT and CDR2 SNEGSKA (reference sequence). This CDR3 has 16 residues. DNA for the CDR3: TGCAGTGCTAGTCCGAGGGGGAGTGCAACTAATGAAAAACTGTTTTTT. It codes for CSASPRGSATNEKLFF.

The chain carries TRBV19 and TRBJ2-7; tentatively, D is TRBD2 (6 bases). Per the germline V gene, CDR1 is LNHDA and CDR2 is SQIVND (reference sequence). The CDR3 consists of 16 residues. V was trimmed by 3 bases and J by 3 bases, leaving 18 bases between them. CDR3 DNA: TGTGCCAGTAGTATCGGAGGGCAGGTGTTGGTCTACGAGCAGTACTTC. Translating it yields CASSIGGQVLVYEQYF.

The CDR3 region has the DNA TGTGCCAGCAGCTCTCGACAGGGAGATACGCAGTATTTT. This codes for CASSSRQGDTQYF. The chain links TRBV9 to TRBJ2-3, with 7 positions matching TRBD1. The CDR3 spans 13 residues. V gave up 4 bases and J gave up 5 bases; unmatched junction bases: 4. Germline assignment: CDR1 SGDLS and CDR2 YYNGEE.

This rearrangement joins TRBV29-1 to TRBJ2-5; 9 bases match TRBD2. Germline CDR1 is SQVTM and CDR2 is ANQGSEA. V lost 4 bases, J lost 13 bases, and 10 bases stayed unmatched. This CDR3 contains 12 residues. The CDR3 loop is CSVGVSGGPGYF. The DNA of the CDR3 is TGCAGCGTTGGGGTTAGCGGGGGCCCCGGGTACTTC.

This clone was recorded only once. The genes are TRBV10-1 and TRBJ2-1; the D is unclear. Germline CDR1 reads WNHNN; CDR2 reads SYGVQD (reference sequence). The CDR3 is 13 residues long. Trimming shortened V by 7 bases and J by 5 bases, and 12 bases separated the two germline ends. The CDR3 DNA reads as TGCGCCAGCATCCCGCGGCGTCACAATGAGCAGTTCTTC. It yields the protein CASIPRRHNEQFF.

The chain links TRBV7-3 to TRBJ1-2, with D perhaps matching TRBD1 (5 bases). The CDR3 covers 13 residues. CDR1 is SGHTA and CDR2 is FQGTGA in the germline V gene. V was cut by 5 bases and J by 0 bases, with 7 bases left in between. The CDR3 region is CASSQGANYGYTF. The CDR3 bases are TGTGCCAGCAGCCAAGGGGCTAACTATGGCTACACCTTC.

J is TRBJ1-3 and V is TRBV6-5; no clear D. V was trimmed by 8 bases and J by 8 bases, leaving 13 bases between them. The length of the CDR3 is 12 residues. Germline lookup yields CDR1 MNHEY and CDR2 SVGAGI. The CDR3 loop reads CASATSGHTIYF. The CDR3 bases are TGTGCCAGCGCAACCTCCGGTCACACCATATATTTT.

Only one count was recorded for this clone. This rearrangement joins TRBV30 to TRBJ1-1; D unclear. Per the germline V gene, CDR1 is GTSNPN and CDR2 is SVGIG (reference sequence). Trimming pared 2 bases from V and 5 bases from J, leaving 6 bases between. This CDR3 is built from 11 residues. CDR3 in amino acids: CAWSLQTEAFF. The CDR3 coding sequence is TGTGCCTGGAGTCTCCAGACTGAAGCTTTCTTT. Full variable domain (outside the CDR3, taken from reference TRBV30 and TRBJ1-1): SQTIHQWPATLVQPVGSPLSLECTVEGTSNPNLYWYRQAAGRGLQLLFYSVGIGQISSEVPQNLSASRPQDRQFILSSKKLLLSDSGFYLCAWSLQTEAFFGQGTRLTVV.

This clone appeared a single time. V is TRBV7-8 and J is TRBJ2-7; 9 bases map to TRBD1. The CDR3 has 14 residues. Germline loops: CDR1 SGHVS, CDR2 FQNEAQ. Trimming removed 6 bases from V and 4 bases from J; junction bases left unmatched: 7. The CDR3 DNA reads TGTGCCAGCAGTAGGACAGGGGCCCTATACGAGCAGTACTTC. Translating it yields CASSRTGALYEQYF.